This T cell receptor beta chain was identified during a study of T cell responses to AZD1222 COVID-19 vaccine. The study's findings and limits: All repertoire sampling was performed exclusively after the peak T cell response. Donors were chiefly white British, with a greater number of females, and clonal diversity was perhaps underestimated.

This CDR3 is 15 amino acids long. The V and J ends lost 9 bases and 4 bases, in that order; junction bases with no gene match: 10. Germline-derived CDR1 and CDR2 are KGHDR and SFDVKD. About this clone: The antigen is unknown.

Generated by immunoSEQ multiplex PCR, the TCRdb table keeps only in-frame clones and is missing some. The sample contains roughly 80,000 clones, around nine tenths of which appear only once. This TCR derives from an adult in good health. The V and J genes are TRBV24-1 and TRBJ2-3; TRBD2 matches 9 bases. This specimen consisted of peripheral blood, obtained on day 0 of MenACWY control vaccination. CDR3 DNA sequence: TGTGCCACCCCCCGACTAGCGGAGTATCCAGATACGCAGTATTTT. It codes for CATPRLAEYPDTQYF.